Shown below are 8 T cell receptor beta chains from a single sample sequenced in a study of cytomegalovirus exposure and HLA in healthy donors. This table comes from immunoSEQ multiplex PCR, and its TCRdb copy is limited to in-frame clones, with some not included. The repertoire has 200,000 to 250,000 clones, roughly 84% of them found once; the top ten carry around 15%. Sequencing was done on a sample of PBMCs. The receptors shown here come from a woman between 25 and 40 years old in good health and CMV-seropositive.

The rearrangement joins TRBV28 to TRBJ2-7, with D perhaps given as TRBD1 or TRBD2 (5 bases each). Trimming cost V 6 bases and J 6 bases, with 9 bases left between them. CDR1 MDHEN and CDR2 SYDVKM come from the germline V gene. The CDR3 totals 11 residues. CDR3 region: CASSGTFEQYF. The CDR3 DNA reads as TGTGCCAGCAGCGGGACGTTCGAGCAGTACTTC.

This chain joins TRBV28 and TRBJ1-5, with D unresolved. Trimming pared 2 bases from V and 6 bases from J, leaving 11 bases between. Germline loops: CDR1 MDHEN, CDR2 SYDVKM. The CDR3 has 14 amino acids. The CDR3 sequence is CASSLARNSQPQHF. CDR3 nucleotide sequence: TGTGCCAGCAGTTTAGCCAGGAACTCTCAGCCCCAGCATTTT.

V gene TRBV11-2 combines with J gene TRBJ2-7, with 12 bases that match TRBD1. The CDR3 consists of 15 residues. Per germline, CDR1 SGHAT and CDR2 FQNNGV. J was trimmed by 7 bases and V by 4 bases; bases with no gene match: 8. The CDR3 DNA is TGTGCCAGCAGCTCCCTTCGGGACAGGGGGCATGAGCAGTACTTC. It encodes CASSSLRDRGHEQYF.

V and J are TRBV15 and TRBJ1-1, with 7 bases aligning to TRBD1. Germline values: CDR1 LNHNV, CDR2 YYDKDF (reference sequence). Trimming took 4 bases from V and 4 from J; bases not matched to a gene: 3. The length of the CDR3 is 13 residues. The CDR3: CATSNRGGTEAFF. DNA of the CDR3: TGTGCCACCAGCAACAGGGGAGGCACTGAAGCTTTCTTT.

The chain recombines TRBV5-1 with TRBJ1-1; no clear D. From germline, CDR1 is SGHRS and CDR2 YFSETQ. V was trimmed by 4 bases and J by 0 bases, leaving 7 bases between them. This CDR3 has 13 amino acids. CDR3 coding DNA: TGCGCCAGCAGCCGCGATATGAACACTGAAGCTTTCTTT. Its translation is CASSRDMNTEAFF. The full variable domain, with the rest looked up from reference TRBV5-1 and TRBJ1-1, is KAGVTQTPRYLIKTRGQQVTLSCSPISGHRSVSWYQQTPGQGLQFLFEYFSETQRNKGNFPGRFSGRQFSNSRSEMNVSTLELGDSALYLCASSRDMNTEAFFGQGTRLTVV.

V is TRBV29-1 and J is TRBJ2-7, with 8 bases matching TRBD2. The CDR3 spans 14 residues. V dropped 3 bases and J dropped 6; count of bases not matched to a gene: 10. The V gene's germline CDR1 is SQVTM and CDR2 ANQGSEA. The CDR3 sequence: CSVEIGRAVGEQYF. Written as DNA, the CDR3 is TGCAGCGTTGAGATCGGGAGGGCCGTTGGCGAGCAGTACTTC.

CDR3 in amino acids: CASSEAQGTGQPQHF. DNA for the CDR3: TGTGCCAGCAGTGAAGCGCAGGGAACGGGTCAGCCCCAGCATTTT. The chain couples TRBV6-1 to TRBJ1-5; D might be TRBD1 (5 bases). Germline V gene data show CDR1 as MNHNS and CDR2 as SASEGT. This CDR3 region has 15 residues. V was cut by 0 bases and J by 6 bases, with 12 bases left in between.

The chain uses TRBV11-2 and TRBJ1-2; D is perhaps TRBD1 (5 bases). In germline, CDR1 is SGHAT, CDR2 FQNNGV. There are 15 residues in the CDR3. The V end was cut by 5 bases, the J end by 3 bases, with 16 bases between. The CDR3 region is CASSPTGVWHYGYTF. Here the CDR3 DNA reads TGTGCCAGCAGCCCTACGGGGGTTTGGCACTATGGCTACACCTTC.